This T cell receptor beta chain was recorded in a study of spatial heterogeneity in lung cancer. Turning to the study itself: More beta-chain than alpha-chain sequences were consistently detected. Every unique TCR and UMI combination, on average, appeared more than ten times in raw reads.

TCRdb called the 5' RACE reads again in MiXCR, with one record for every CDR3 protein. The sample contains thousands of distinct CDR3 sequences, about 17% of which appear only once. Germline trimming cut 3 bases from V and 4 bases from J; bases unmatched to any gene: 2. This CDR3 is 13 amino acids long. Per germline, CDR1 KGHSH and CDR2 LQKENI. This clonotype qualifies as medium-sized. This beta chain slipped into a library made for alpha chains as a stray read, so its size is not meaningful. Regarding time point: sample taken at primary tumor resection. The authors sequenced whole RNA from tumor, nontumor lung or frozen PBMC without sorting. Donation came from 70 or so patients with untreated early-stage non-small cell lung cancer.

This clonotype was sampled from a male donor with early-stage non-small cell lung cancer. This chain connects TRBV18 to TRBJ2-7, with 8 bases fitting TRBD1. The sample here was normal lung tissue next to the tumor, taken at surgery. In nucleotides, the CDR3 is TGTGCCAGCTCACCGGGACAGGAGTACGAGCAGTACTTC. Encoded protein: CASSPGQEYEQYF.